This T cell receptor beta chain was obtained from a study of T cells after yellow fever vaccination. Study-level results: Clonotypes found in both CD4 and CD8 compartments made up a small share.

TCRdb re-called the 5' RACE reads through MiXCR, storing one row per CDR3 protein. The data hold hundreds of thousands of distinct CDR3 sequences, with around an eighth observed a single time. Regarding this clonotype: Antigen specificity is unknown.

V was clipped by 7 bases and J by 1 base, with 11 bases between them. Germline CDR1 reads LNHDA; CDR2 reads SQIVND (reference sequence). The CDR3 runs to 14 residues. V and J are TRBV19 and TRBJ1-5, with D uncertain. This receptor was taken from a man aged 25-45 years who received the YFV17D yellow fever vaccine. Here the sequenced sample was PBMCs, taken on the day of the yellow fever booster vaccination. The chain's CDR3 is CASTDPPSNQPQHF. CDR3 in DNA: TGTGCCAGTACCGACCCACCGAGCAATCAGCCCCAGCATTTT.